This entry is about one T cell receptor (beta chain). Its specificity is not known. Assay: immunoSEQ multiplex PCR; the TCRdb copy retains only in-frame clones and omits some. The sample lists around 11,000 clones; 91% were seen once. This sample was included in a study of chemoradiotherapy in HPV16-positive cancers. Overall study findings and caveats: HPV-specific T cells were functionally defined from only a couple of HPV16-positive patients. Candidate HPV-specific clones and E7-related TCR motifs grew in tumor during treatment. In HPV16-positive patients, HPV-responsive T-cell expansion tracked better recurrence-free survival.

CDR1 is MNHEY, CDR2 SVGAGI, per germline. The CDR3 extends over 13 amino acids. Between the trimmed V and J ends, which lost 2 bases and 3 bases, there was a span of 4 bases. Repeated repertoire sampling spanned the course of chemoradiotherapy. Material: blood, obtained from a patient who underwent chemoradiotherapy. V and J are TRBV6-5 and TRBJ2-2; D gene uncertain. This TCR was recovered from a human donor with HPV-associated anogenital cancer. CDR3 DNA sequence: TGTGCCAGCAGTTACAAGTACACCGGGGAGCTGTTTTTT. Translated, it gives CASSYKYTGELFF.